This T cell receptor beta chain was captured by sequencing in a study of OX40 agonist ivuxolimab in advanced cancers. The method was immunoSEQ multiplex PCR; TCRdb's version includes in-frame clones alone and lacks a portion of them. The profile shows some 80,000 clones, under 90% of them singletons. With 3 bases removed from V and 5 bases from J, the gap between germline ends came to 18 bases. This CDR3 region has 16 residues. Germline V gene sequence: CDR1 MNHEY, CDR2 SVGAGI. The origin of this receptor is an adult with an advanced solid tumor such as melanoma, head and neck, liver or kidney cancer. The input for sequencing was CD4+ or CD8+ T cells sorted from blood, taken in a trial of the OX40 agonist ivuxolimab. This chain links TRBV6-5 with TRBJ2-3, with D tentatively TRBD2 (6 bases). The chain's CDR3 is CASSYSSGTRVDTQYF. DNA of the CDR3: TGTGCCAGCAGTTATTCATCCGGGACTCGGGTAGATACGCAGTATTTT.